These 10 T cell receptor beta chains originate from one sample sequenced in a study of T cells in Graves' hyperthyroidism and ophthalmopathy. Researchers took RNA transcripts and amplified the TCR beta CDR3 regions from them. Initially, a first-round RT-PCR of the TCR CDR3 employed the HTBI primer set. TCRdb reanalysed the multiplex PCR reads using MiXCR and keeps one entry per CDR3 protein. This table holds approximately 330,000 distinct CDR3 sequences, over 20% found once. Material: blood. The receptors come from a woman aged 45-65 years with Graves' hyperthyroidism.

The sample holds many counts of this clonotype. The CDR3 is CASSFLRIRDTQYF. CDR3 sequence (DNA): TGTGCCAGCAGCTTCTTAAGGATTCGAGATACGCAGTATTTT. The chain uses TRBV11-2 and TRBJ2-3; unclear D gene. Trimming pared 3 bases from V and 5 bases from J, leaving 12 bases between. Germline V gives CDR1 SGHAT, CDR2 FQNNGV. The CDR3 sequence is 14 residues long.

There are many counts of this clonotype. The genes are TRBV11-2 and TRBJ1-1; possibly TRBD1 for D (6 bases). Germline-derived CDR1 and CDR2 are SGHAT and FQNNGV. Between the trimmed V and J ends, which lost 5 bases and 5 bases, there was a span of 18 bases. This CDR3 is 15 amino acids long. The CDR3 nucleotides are TGTGCCAGCAGCCTAGGGGGGGGAGGAAGGACTGAAGCTTTCTTT. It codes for CASSLGGGGRTEAFF.

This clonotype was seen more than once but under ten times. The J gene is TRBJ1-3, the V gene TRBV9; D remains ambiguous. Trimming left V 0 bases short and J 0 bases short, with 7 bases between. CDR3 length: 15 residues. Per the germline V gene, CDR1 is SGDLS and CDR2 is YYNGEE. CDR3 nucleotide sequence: TGTGCCAGCAGCGTAGTCGAGAGCTCTGGAAACACCATATATTTT. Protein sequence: CASSVVESSGNTIYF.

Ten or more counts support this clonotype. The DNA of the CDR3 is TGTGCCAGCAGTTTACCACAAGGGTTAACTGGCTACACCTTC. Its translation is CASSLPQGLTGYTF. The V and J genes are TRBV28 and TRBJ1-2; no clear D gene. The CDR3 is 14 residues long. From germline, CDR1 is MDHEN and CDR2 SYDVKM. Trimming stripped 2 bases from V and 7 bases from J, with 14 bases between.

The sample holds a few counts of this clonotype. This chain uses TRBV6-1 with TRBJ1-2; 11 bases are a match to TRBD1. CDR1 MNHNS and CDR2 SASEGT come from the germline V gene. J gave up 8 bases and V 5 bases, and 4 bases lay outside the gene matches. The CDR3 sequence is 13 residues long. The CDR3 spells CASSTDRGHGYTF. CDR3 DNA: TGTGCCAGCAGTACGGACAGGGGGCACGGCTACACCTTC.

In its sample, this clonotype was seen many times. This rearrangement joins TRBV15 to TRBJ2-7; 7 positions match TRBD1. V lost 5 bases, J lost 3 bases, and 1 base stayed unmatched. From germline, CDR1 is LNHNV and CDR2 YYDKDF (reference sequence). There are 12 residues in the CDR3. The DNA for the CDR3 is TGTGCCACCAGCGGGGACAGCTACGAGCAGTACTTC. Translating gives CATSGDSYEQYF.

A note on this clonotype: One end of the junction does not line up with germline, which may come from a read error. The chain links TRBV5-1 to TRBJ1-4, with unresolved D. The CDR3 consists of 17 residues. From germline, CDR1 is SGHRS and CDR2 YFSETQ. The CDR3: CASSLGSSTAPNEKLFF. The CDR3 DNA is TGTGCCAGCAGCTTAGGTTCTTCGACGGCCCCGAATGAAAAACTGTTTTTT.

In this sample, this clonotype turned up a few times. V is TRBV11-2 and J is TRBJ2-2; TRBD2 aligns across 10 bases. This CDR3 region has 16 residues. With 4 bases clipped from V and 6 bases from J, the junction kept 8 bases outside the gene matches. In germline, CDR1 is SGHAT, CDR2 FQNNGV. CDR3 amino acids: CASSSLAGAGPGELFF. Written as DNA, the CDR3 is TGTGCCAGCAGCTCGCTAGCGGGGGCCGGCCCCGGGGAGCTGTTTTTT. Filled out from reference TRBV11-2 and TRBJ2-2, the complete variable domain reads EAGVAQSPRYKIIEKRQSVAFWCNPISGHATLYWYQQILGQGPKLLIQFQNNGVVDDSQLPKDRFSAERLKGVDSTLKIQPAKLEDSAVYLCASSSLAGAGPGELFFGEGSRLTVL.

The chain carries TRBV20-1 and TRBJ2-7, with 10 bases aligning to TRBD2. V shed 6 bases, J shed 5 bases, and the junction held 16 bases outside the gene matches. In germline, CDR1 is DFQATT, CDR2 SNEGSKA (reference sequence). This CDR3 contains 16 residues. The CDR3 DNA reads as TGCAGTGCCCCATTACTGGCTAGCGGGAGTAAACACGAGCAGTACTTC. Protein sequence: CSAPLLASGSKHEQYF.

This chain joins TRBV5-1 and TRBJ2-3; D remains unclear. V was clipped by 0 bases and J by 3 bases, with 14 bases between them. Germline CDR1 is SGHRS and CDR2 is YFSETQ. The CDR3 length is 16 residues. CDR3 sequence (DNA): TGCGCCAGCAGCTTGGAGGGCAGTCAAGGGACAGATACGCAGTATTTT. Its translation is CASSLEGSQGTDTQYF. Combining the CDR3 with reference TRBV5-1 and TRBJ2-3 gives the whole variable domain KAGVTQTPRYLIKTRGQQVTLSCSPISGHRSVSWYQQTPGQGLQFLFEYFSETQRNKGNFPGRFSGRQFSNSRSEMNVSTLELGDSALYLCASSLEGSQGTDTQYFGPGTRLTVL.